The following is a TCR beta chain sequence with its context. As yet, its antigen is unknown. This entry comes from a study of PD-1 blockade in classical Hodgkin lymphoma. Noted time point: newly diagnosed, previously untreated cHL patient sample. Investigators isolated CD4+ T cells from thawed PBMCs through magnetic negative selection. Researchers used newly diagnosed, untreated classical Hodgkin lymphoma PBMCs for comparison. Study findings and constraints: The causes of the repertoire differences, possibly disease activity or prior therapy, remain undefined. As was reported, newly diagnosed patients showed lower baseline TCR diversity than healthy donors did.

Trimming took off 1 base at V and 4 bases at J, with 8 bases between the two ends. CDR3 size: 13 residues. The germline V gene encodes CDR1 GTSNPN and CDR2 SVGIG (reference sequence). Sequencing was performed with immunoSEQ multiplex PCR; in TCRdb, only in-frame clones are kept and a portion is missing. The table shows nearly 25,000 clones, with 75% to 95% occurring only once. V is TRBV30 and J is TRBJ1-5; TRBD1 is a possible D gene (6 bases). This receptor was identified in a human donor with classical Hodgkin lymphoma. The sample was CD4+ T cells from blood. The DNA of the CDR3 is TGTGCCTGGAGTGACAGGGTAAATCAGCCCCAGCATTTT. This sequence encodes CAWSDRVNQPQHF.